Included here is one TCR beta chain sequence, with context. The data were taken from a study of blood T cell repertoires in COVID-19. At the level of the study: The samples span acute and convalescent COVID-19 from the United States, Italy and Spain. Sample material is recorded as cDNA or gDNA derived from T cells, B-cell-depleted T cells, or PBMCs.

Measured with immunoSEQ multiplex PCR; TCRdb has only the in-frame clones, and not every one. Here the sample spans 250,000 to 300,000 clones, over 75% being singletons. V lost 0 bases to trimming and J lost 13 bases; unmatched junction nucleotides: 5. The CDR3 length is 14 residues. Per germline, CDR1 MGHRA and CDR2 YSYEKL. Sequenced sample: PBMCs or T cells enriched from blood (not recorded which). V and J are TRBV4-1 and TRBJ2-1, with 11 bases lining up with TRBD2. This TCR derives from a woman aged 45-59 years who had recovered from COVID-19. The CDR3 nucleotides read TGCGCCAGCAGCCAAGAGGCTAGCGGGAGGTATCAGTTCTTC. Encoded protein: CASSQEASGRYQFF.